This paragraph covers one T cell receptor beta chain sequence. Its antigen is unknown. This CDR3 comprises 16 residues. Germline lookup yields CDR1 MRHNA and CDR2 SNTAGT. Unmatched junction bases numbered 8, after V lost 4 bases and J lost 7 bases. Reverse transcription of all isolated RNA meant that expressed TCRB transcripts were sequenced. The repertoire was sequenced with immunoSEQ multiplex PCR; TCRdb's copy has only in-frame clones and lacks some. The repertoire holds 120,000 or so clones, with roughly 17% as singletons. Per donor, one heparinised blood draw averaged approximately 110 mL. Sorting produced populations that all topped 95% purity. The data stem from a study of beta chain features in type 1 diabetes. General study results and limits: For Type 1 diabetes patients, all four CD4+ subsets carried TCRB CDR3s that were moderately but significantly shorter. In type 1 diabetes patients, VDJ junctions had fewer insertions; deletions at these junctions were more frequent. Any HLA-type effect on TCRB rearrangement remained unresolved here.

Input material: central memory CD4+ T cells from blood. The V call is TRBV6-4, the J call TRBJ1-6; 9 bases align to TRBD1. This clonotype was sampled from a young man with type 1 diabetes. CDR3 region: CASSVTGTGQNSPLHF. CDR3 DNA: TGTGCCAGCAGTGTAACCGGGACAGGGCAAAATTCACCCCTCCACTTT.